A selection of T cell receptor beta chains follows, all from one sample in a study of a mutant IDH1 vaccine in newly diagnosed glioma. Generated by immunoSEQ multiplex PCR, the TCRdb table keeps only in-frame clones and is missing some. The data contain around 40,000 clones, over 75% of them singletons. No antigen has been assigned to these receptors. The source was PBMCs, collected from a glioma patient whose treatment included an IDH1 peptide vaccine. These receptors all stem from a man aged 40-50 years with glioma. Both conserved end residues are part of each CDR3. The D gene is left open where the match is weak.

V gene,J gene,D gene,CDR3 protein,CDR3 DNA
TRBV4-1,TRBJ2-3,TRBD2,CASSQVGLAATDTQYF,TGCGCCAGCAGCCAAGTGGGTCTAGCGGCCACAGATACGCAGTATTTT
TRBV12-5,TRBJ2-3,NA,CASGLVGAGLNTQYF,TGTGCTAGTGGTTTGGTAGGCGCGGGCTTGAATACGCAGTATTTT
TRBV7-6,TRBJ1-1,NA,CASSLQVNTEAFF,TGTGCCAGTAGCTTACAGGTGAACACTGAAGCTTTCTTT
TRBV10-2,TRBJ2-7,TRBD2,CASSVGTSATYEQYF,TGCGCCAGCAGTGTGGGGACTAGCGCGACCTACGAGCAGTACTTC
TRBV19,TRBJ2-3,NA,CASSLLFTFADTQYF,TGTGCCAGTAGCTTACTGTTTACTTTTGCGGATACGCAGTATTTT
TRBV6-5,TRBJ2-7,NA,CASSYRPYSYEQYF,TGTGCCAGCAGTTACCGACCCTACTCCTACGAGCAGTACTTC
TRBV5-1,TRBJ2-2,NA,CASSLRDNTGELFF,TGCGCCAGCAGCTTGAGGGATAACACCGGGGAGCTGTTTTTT
TRBV5-1,TRBJ1-1,NA,CASSRGFTSTEAFF,TGCGCCAGCAGCCGAGGGTTTACGAGCACTGAAGCTTTCTTT
TRBV6-5,TRBJ2-1,NA,CASSYRGVSGNEQFF,TGTGCCAGCAGTTACAGAGGGGTTAGTGGCAATGAGCAGTTCTTC
TRBV5-1,TRBJ1-2,NA,CASSPLSTGSYGYTF,TGCGCCAGCAGCCCGCTATCGACAGGATCCTATGGCTACACCTTC
TRBV6-5,TRBJ2-3,TRBD2,CASSYSGTSSDTQYF,TGTGCCAGCAGTTACTCCGGGACTAGCTCAGATACGCAGTATTTT